The 23 T cell receptor beta chains below were found in one sample sequenced in a study of vaccination and CD4 T cells after COVID-19. Stated treatment: 10-day PBMC culture with coronavirus spike peptide pools or control peptides (ViraFEST assay). These receptors lack a known antigen. Sequenced with the Oncomine TCR Beta short-read assay was DNA taken from cultured CD4+ T cells. A single record per CDR3 protein comes from TCRdb applying MiXCR to the PCR reads. In the table there are about 12,000 distinct CDR3 sequences, more than 60% of which are singletons. Sequenced input: CD4+ T cells from blood, cultured in vitro. These receptors originate from a human donor who had recovered from COVID-19.

This clonotype appeared a few times. The chain couples TRBV7-9 to TRBJ1-1; tentative D call: TRBD1 (6 bases). CDR1 SEHNR and CDR2 FQNEAQ come from the germline V gene (reference sequence). The CDR3 has 13 amino acids. The germline V and J ends were trimmed by 8 bases and 0 bases, with 10 bases remaining between them. In nucleotides, the CDR3 is TGTGCCAGCGGGACACTTATGAACACTGAAGCTTTCTTT. Residues: CASGTLMNTEAFF.

For this clonotype: One end of the junction varies from germline; a read error may be responsible. The chain links TRBV6-1 to TRBJ1-1, with D possibly matching TRBD1 (5 bases). The CDR3 consists of 15 residues. Per the germline V gene, CDR1 is MNHNS and CDR2 is SASEGT. The CDR3 reads CASTRAAAVSTGAFF. Here the CDR3 DNA reads TGTGCCAGCACCAGGGCCGCGGCCGTAAGTACTGGAGCTTTCTTT.

The chain employs TRBV20-1 and TRBJ1-2; a possible D gene is TRBD1 (5 bases). The CDR3 covers 12 residues. V lost 5 bases to trimming and J lost 2 bases, with 9 bases between them. CDR1 is DFQATT, CDR2 SNEGSKA, per germline (reference sequence). In DNA form, the CDR3 reads TGCAGTGCTTCCCGGGACAACTATGGCTACACCTTC. Translated, it gives CSASRDNYGYTF.

This clonotype was seen more than once but under ten times. The chain is built from TRBV19 and TRBJ1-1; D gene ambiguous. CDR3 length: 14 residues. Germline loops: CDR1 LNHDA, CDR2 SQIVND (reference sequence). Trimming removed 6 bases at V and 2 bases at J, with 13 bases between. Written as DNA, the CDR3 is TGTGCCAGTAGGGGGTCGATTAAAAACACTGAAGCTTTCTTT. Encoded protein: CASRGSIKNTEAFF.

This clonotype was observed a few times. V is TRBV20-1 and J is TRBJ1-5; 7 bases match TRBD1. The germline V gene encodes CDR1 DFQATT and CDR2 SNEGSKA (reference sequence). CDR3 size: 14 residues. V was pared by 2 bases and J by 10 bases, with 11 bases of the junction left unmatched. CDR3 sequence reads: CSARYGTDNRPQHF. In DNA, the CDR3 is TGCAGTGCTAGATATGGGACAGATAATCGCCCCCAGCATTTT.

The chain joins TRBV6-2 or TRBV6-3 to TRBJ2-7; maybe TRBD2 (6 bases). With 2 bases removed from V and 6 bases from J, the gap between germline ends came to 20 bases. Germline values: CDR1 MNHEY, CDR2 SVGEGT. The CDR3 sequence is 16 residues long. In nucleotides, the CDR3 is TGTGCCAGCAGTTACGCTAGCGACCCTCCATGGCTCGAGCAGTACTTC. Its protein is CASSYASDPPWLEQYF.

The V call is TRBV6-5, the J call TRBJ1-1, with D maybe TRBD1 (6 bases). This CDR3 has 14 amino acids. The germline V and J ends were trimmed by 2 bases and 0 bases, with 7 bases remaining between them. CDR1 is MNHEY and CDR2 is SVGAGI in the germline V gene. Here the CDR3 DNA reads TGTGCCAGCAGTTACGGGACACTGAACACTGAAGCTTTCTTT. Translation: CASSYGTLNTEAFF.

The J gene is TRBJ1-5, the V gene TRBV19; 7 bases agree with TRBD1. Trimming removed 7 bases from V and 4 bases from J; junction bases left unmatched: 10. Germline values: CDR1 LNHDA, CDR2 SQIVND (reference sequence). This CDR3 is 15 amino acids long. The CDR3 reads CASTQRGLGNQPQHF. The DNA of the CDR3 is TGTGCCAGTACGCAGAGGGGGCTGGGGAATCAGCCCCAGCATTTT.

Only a few counts were recorded for this clonotype. J is TRBJ1-2 and V is TRBV27; D is ambiguous. In germline, CDR1 is MNHEY, CDR2 SMNVEV (reference sequence). V lost 3 bases and J lost 6, with 8 bases in between. The length of the CDR3 is 12 residues. The CDR3 reads CASSFSVHGYTF. CDR3 DNA sequence: TGTGCCAGCAGTTTCTCCGTTCATGGCTACACCTTC.

The gene calls are TRBV12-3 or TRBV12-4 and TRBJ2-7, with 10 bases aligning to TRBD2. The CDR3 is made up of 16 amino acids. V lost 3 bases to trimming and J lost 7 bases; unmatched junction nucleotides: 12. The CDR3 loop reads CASSFASGRSKPEQYF. CDR3 bases: TGTGCCAGCAGTTTTGCTAGCGGGAGAAGTAAGCCGGAGCAGTACTTC.

This clonotype was found once. The chain has TRBV6-1 and TRBJ2-1, with D hard to call. Looked up from germline, CDR1 is MNHNS and CDR2 is SASEGT. This CDR3 has 11 residues. V gave up 2 bases and J gave up 6 bases, with 2 bases separating them. The CDR3 region has the DNA TGTGCCAGCAGTGAACCCAATGAGCAGTTCTTC. It codes for CASSEPNEQFF.

This clonotype was counted between two and nine times. The genes are TRBV20-1 and TRBJ1-1; 9 bases line up with TRBD1. Germline V lookup: CDR1 DFQATT, CDR2 SNEGSKA (reference sequence). The CDR3 is 16 residues long. The V segment lost 8 bases and the J segment 2 bases; nucleotides outside the gene matches: 15. CDR3 DNA sequence: TGCAGTTTTCCCATCGACCCGGGACAGGGAAACACTGAAGCTTTCTTT. Amino acids: CSFPIDPGQGNTEAFF.

This clonotype was observed a few times. V gene TRBV19 combines with J gene TRBJ2-5, with D perhaps matching TRBD1 or TRBD2 (5 bases each). Looked up from germline, CDR1 is LNHDA and CDR2 is SQIVND (reference sequence). This CDR3 contains 17 residues. V gave up 5 bases and J gave up 5 bases, with 24 bases separating them. CDR3 amino acids: CASSSRSGRRLLETQYF. Written as DNA, the CDR3 is TGTGCCAGTAGTTCGCGTTCGGGACGCCGTTTACTGGAGACCCAGTACTTC.

This clonotype appeared a few times. The J gene is TRBJ1-5, the V gene TRBV20-1, with TRBD1 matching 7 bases. There are 15 residues in the CDR3. Germline CDR1 DFQATT, CDR2 SNEGSKA (reference sequence). J lost 3 bases, V lost 5 bases, and 10 bases had no gene match. The DNA of the CDR3 is TGCAGTGCTGGGCATCGACAGGGTAACAATCAGCCCCAGCATTTT. Encoded protein: CSAGHRQGNNQPQHF.

This clonotype was observed a few times. The J gene is TRBJ1-5, the V gene TRBV20-1; tentative D call: TRBD1 (5 bases). The CDR3 consists of 13 residues. The ends were cut back, 3 bases at V and 6 bases at J, with 12 bases in the middle. The germline V gene encodes CDR1 DFQATT and CDR2 SNEGSKA (reference sequence). This CDR3 reads CSASMGVGQPQHF. The CDR3 bases are TGCAGTGCTAGTATGGGGGTCGGTCAGCCCCAGCATTTT.

This chain uses TRBV19 with TRBJ1-5; the match to TRBD1 covers 7 bases. The V gene end was trimmed by 10 bases and the J gene end by 0 bases; junction bases not matched to a gene: 15. The CDR3 extends over 17 amino acids. Germline CDR1 reads LNHDA; CDR2 reads SQIVND (reference sequence). CDR3 coding DNA: TGTGCCAATACATTCGAGGGGGCGGGTTATAGCAATCAGCCCCAGCATTTT. It specifies CANTFEGAGYSNQPQHF.

Note on this clonotype: One end of the junction varies from germline; a read error may be responsible. The J gene is TRBJ1-5, the V gene TRBV2; TRBD1 matches at 8 bases. Germline-derived CDR1 and CDR2 are SNHLY and FYNNEI. There are 15 residues in the CDR3. In nucleotides, the CDR3 is TGTGCTAGCAGAGCGGACAGGGATGGGTATCAGCCCCAGCATTTT. Amino acids: CASRADRDGYQPQHF.

The V call is TRBV20-1, the J call TRBJ2-7, with 12 bases aligning to TRBD2. Germline V CDR1 and CDR2: DFQATT, SNEGSKA (reference sequence). The CDR3 loop spans 18 amino acids. Trimming at V came to 1 base and at J to 0 bases, leaving 10 bases not matched to a gene. CDR3 protein: CSARGPPGLAGVSYEQYF. CDR3 bases: TGCAGTGCTAGAGGACCCCCGGGACTAGCGGGCGTCTCCTACGAGCAGTACTTC.

This clonotype was seen a handful of times. V and J are TRBV7-9 and TRBJ2-1, with 9 bases matching TRBD2. This CDR3 spans 16 amino acids. V lost 3 bases to trimming and J lost 8 bases; unmatched junction nucleotides: 11. Germline CDR1 is SEHNR and CDR2 is FQNEAQ (reference sequence). The CDR3 sequence is CASSFGTSSLVHEQFF. DNA of the CDR3: TGTGCCAGCAGCTTTGGGACTAGCTCTTTAGTGCATGAGCAGTTCTTC.

The chain links TRBV4-1 to TRBJ1-1; D possibly corresponds to TRBD1 (6 bases). Trimming removed 1 base at V and 4 bases at J, with 19 bases between. This CDR3 is 17 amino acids long. CDR1 is MGHRA and CDR2 is YSYEKL in the germline V gene. The CDR3 DNA reads TGCGCCAGCAGCCAAGTCATTAGGATCAGGGGAGTCACTGAAGCTTTCTTT. This sequence encodes CASSQVIRIRGVTEAFF.

This clonotype has just a few counts. V and J are TRBV30 and TRBJ1-1, with 11 bases aligning to TRBD1. The trim removed 6 bases at V and 3 bases at J, leaving 9 bases unmatched. The CDR3 has 15 amino acids. CDR1 is GTSNPN and CDR2 is SVGIG in the germline V gene (reference sequence). Here the CDR3 reads CACTPDRGRYTEAFF. The CDR3 region has the DNA TGTGCCTGCACCCCGGACAGGGGGCGATACACTGAAGCTTTCTTT.

The V and J genes are TRBV7-3 and TRBJ2-5; maybe TRBD1 (5 bases). Germline CDR1 reads SGHTA; CDR2 reads FQGTGA. V was pared by 5 bases and J by 7 bases, with 14 bases between. CDR3 length: 13 residues. The CDR3 sequence: CASSRQYQGTQYF. In DNA form, the CDR3 reads TGTGCCAGCAGCCGACAGTACCAGGGGACCCAGTACTTC.

The V gene is TRBV6-1, the J gene TRBJ1-5; 9 nucleotides agree with TRBD1. Germline V gives CDR1 MNHNS, CDR2 SASEGT. The CDR3 loop spans 15 amino acids. V gave up 8 bases and J gave up 3 bases; unmatched junction bases: 8. CDR3 sequence (DNA): TGTGCCAGCGGGGTCGGGACAGGGAACAATCAGCCCCAGCATTTT. Residues: CASGVGTGNNQPQHF.